This passage covers 8 T cell receptor beta chains from one sample sequenced in a study of T cells in Graves' hyperthyroidism and ophthalmopathy. Using RNA transcripts as the source, TCR beta CDR3 regions were amplified. In the first-round RT-PCR of the TCR CDR3, the HTBI primer set was used. TCRdb processed the multiplex PCR reads anew with MiXCR; each CDR3 protein has one entry. This sample carries 350,000 or so distinct CDR3 sequences, 15% to 20% of them seen once, and the ten largest clones take 49%. The sequenced sample was blood. Source of these receptors: a woman in her fifties or sixties with Graves' hyperthyroidism.

Ten or more counts support this clonotype. CDR3 in DNA: TGTGCCAGCAGTGCGGTATTTTTCTCCTACAATGAGCAGTTCTTC. Translation: CASSAVFFSYNEQFF. The genes are TRBV6-1 and TRBJ2-1; D ambiguous. V lost 4 bases to trimming and J lost 0 bases, with 10 bases between them. This CDR3 has 15 amino acids. CDR1 is MNHNS, CDR2 SASEGT, per germline.

The chain is built from TRBV29-1 and TRBJ2-5; D call uncertain. Germline V lookup: CDR1 SQVTM, CDR2 ANQGSEA. The CDR3 runs to 11 residues. V was cut by 6 bases and J by 4 bases, with 9 bases left in between. The CDR3 DNA reads TGCAGCGTGCCCCTTGGAGAGACCCAGTACTTC. It codes for CSVPLGETQYF. Full variable domain (outside the CDR3, taken from reference TRBV29-1 and TRBJ2-5): SAVISQKPSRDICQRGTSLTIQCQVDSQVTMMFWYRQQPGQSLTLIATANQGSEATYESGFVIDKFPISRPNLTFSTLTVSNMSPEDSSIYLCSVPLGETQYFGPGTRLLVL.

This chain joins TRBV18 and TRBJ2-2, with TRBD1 matching over 8 bases. Unmatched junction bases numbered 10, after V lost 3 bases and J lost 4 bases. This CDR3 has 17 amino acids. Germline V CDR1 and CDR2: KGHSH, LQKENI. The CDR3 reads CASSPRTGSPGTGELFF. The CDR3 bases are TGTGCCAGCTCACCGAGGACAGGGTCCCCCGGCACCGGGGAGCTGTTTTTT.

This clonotype appeared many times. The rearrangement links TRBV28 to TRBJ2-1, with TRBD2 matching 8 bases. V dropped 2 bases and J dropped 5; count of bases not matched to a gene: 5. CDR3 length equals 15 residues. The V gene's germline CDR1 is MDHEN and CDR2 SYDVKM. The CDR3 loop reads CASSLVAGSNNEQFF. As DNA, the CDR3 is TGTGCCAGCAGTTTAGTAGCGGGAAGCAACAATGAGCAGTTCTTC. Variable domain in full (rest from reference TRBV28 and TRBJ2-1): DVKVTQSSRYLVKRTGEKVFLECVQDMDHENMFWYRQDPGLGLRLIYFSYDVKMKEKGDIPEGYSVSREKKERFSLILESASTNQTSMYLCASSLVAGSNNEQFFGPGTRLTVL.

This clonotype was seen repeatedly, ten times or more. The V and J genes are TRBV7-9 and TRBJ2-2, with 7 nucleotides matching TRBD2. The ends lost 5 bases at V and 10 bases at J; junction bases unmatched: 10. Germline loops: CDR1 SEHNR, CDR2 FQNEAQ (reference sequence). This CDR3 region has 14 residues. CDR3 sequence reads: CASSQPVGLEELFF. DNA of the CDR3: TGTGCCAGCAGCCAGCCGGTCGGACTAGAGGAGCTGTTTTTT.

The chain has TRBV9 and TRBJ2-1, with 9 bases aligning to TRBD2. The V gene's germline CDR1 is SGDLS and CDR2 YYNGEE. V lost 0 bases and J lost 5; bases outside the gene matches: 3. CDR3 length equals 15 residues. In nucleotides, the CDR3 is TGTGCCAGCAGCGTAGGTAGCGGGAGCCACAATGAGCAGTTCTTC. Amino acid sequence: CASSVGSGSHNEQFF.

CDR3 sequence reads: CASSMGLAGAFGQYF. The DNA for the CDR3 is TGTGCCAGCAGCATGGGACTAGCGGGAGCATTCGGGCAGTACTTC. The chain carries TRBV5-6 and TRBJ2-7, with 14 bases fitting TRBD2. The length of the CDR3 is 15 residues. Unmatched junction bases numbered 9, after V lost 4 bases and J lost 9 bases. Germline assignment: CDR1 SGHDT and CDR2 YYEEEE.

The J gene is TRBJ2-3, the V gene TRBV6-1; D is unclear. CDR3 length: 15 residues. V lost 3 bases, J lost 8 bases, and 18 bases lay in between. The germline CDR1 and CDR2 sequences are MNHNS and SASEGT. CDR3 protein: CASSDVGWTDGTQYF. CDR3 coding DNA: TGTGCCAGCAGTGATGTAGGATGGACCGACGGTACGCAGTATTTT.